Described below is a single TCR beta chain sequence and its context. What it binds is unknown. V shed 1 base, J shed 10 bases, and the junction held 4 bases outside the gene matches. CDR1 and CDR2 from the germline V gene are LNHNV and YYDKDF (reference sequence). The CDR3 sequence is 14 residues long. The sample comes from a study of response to subunit inactivated influenza vaccine. Study outcomes and limitations: The authors suggested that every seasonal influenza vaccination recruits few new T cells.

TCRdb itself ran the RT-PCR reads through MiXCR, one entry per CDR3 protein. The sample holds under 950,000 distinct CDR3 sequences, about 20% seen once. The sample in question was PBMCs from blood, obtained roughly 5 days after vaccination. The TCR originated in a man between 45 and 60 years old who received an inactivated influenza vaccine. The chain recombines TRBV15 with TRBJ2-1; 10 nucleotides match TRBD2. The CDR3 sequence is CATSRGAGGPEQFF. CDR3 bases: TGTGCCACCAGCAGAGGAGCGGGGGGGCCGGAGCAGTTCTTC.